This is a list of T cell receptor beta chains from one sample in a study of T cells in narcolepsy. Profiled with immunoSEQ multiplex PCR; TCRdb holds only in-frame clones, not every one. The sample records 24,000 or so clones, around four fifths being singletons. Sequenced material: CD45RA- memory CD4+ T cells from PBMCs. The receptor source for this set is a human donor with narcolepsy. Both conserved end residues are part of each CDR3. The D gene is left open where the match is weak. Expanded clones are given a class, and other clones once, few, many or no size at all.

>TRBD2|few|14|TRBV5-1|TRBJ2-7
TGCGCCAGCAGCTTGGATGGCGGGAGGGCCAAGCAGTACTTC
CASSLDGGRAKQYF
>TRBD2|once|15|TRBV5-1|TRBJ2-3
TGCGCCAGCAGCTCAGCGGGAGCTCGTACAGATACGCAGTATTTT
CASSSAGARTDTQYF
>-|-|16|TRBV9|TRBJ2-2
TGTGCCAGCAGCGTTGGGGTCCTCCAGAACACCGGGGAGCTGTTTTTT
CASSVGVLQNTGELFF
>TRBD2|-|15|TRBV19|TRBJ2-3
TGTGCCAGTAGAGATAGCGGGAGGACGGCAGATACGCAGTATTTT
CASRDSGRTADTQYF
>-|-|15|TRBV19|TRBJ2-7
TGTGCCAGTAGTATAGCAGGGACATCGTCCTACGAGCAGTACTTC
CASSIAGTSSYEQYF
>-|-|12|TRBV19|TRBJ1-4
TGTGCCAGTAGTGAGGGTTTTGAAAAACTGTTTTTT
CASSEGFEKLFF
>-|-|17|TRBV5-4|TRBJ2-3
TGTGCCAGCAGCCTTCACCAGGGGGGTCGTAGCGCAGATACGCAGTATTTT
CASSLHQGGRSADTQYF
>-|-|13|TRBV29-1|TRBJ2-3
TGCAGCGTTGGCGCCGGACTGGGAGATACGCAGTATTTT
CSVGAGLGDTQYF
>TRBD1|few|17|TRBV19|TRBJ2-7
TGTGCCAGTAGTATAAAAGGGGCGGGACAGGGAGTCTACGAGCAGTACTTC
CASSIKGAGQGVYEQYF
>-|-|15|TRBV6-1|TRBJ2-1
TGTGCCAGCAGTGAAGAAGGCAGGGTAAGAAATGAGCAGTTCTTC
CASSEEGRVRNEQFF
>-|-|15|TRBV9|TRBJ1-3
TGTGCCAGCAGCGTAGGAGGGGCTCGTGGAAACACCATATATTTT
CASSVGGARGNTIYF
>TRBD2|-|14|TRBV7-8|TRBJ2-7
TGTGCCAGCCGAGAGCGGGAGGGCTCCTACGAGCAGTACTTC
CASREREGSYEQYF
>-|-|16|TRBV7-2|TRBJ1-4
TGTGCCAGCAGCTTAGGCCCGCGCACAACTAATGAAAAACTGTTTTTT
CASSLGPRTTNEKLFF
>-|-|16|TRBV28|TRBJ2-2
TGTGCCAGCAGTATAATAGCGCCTGGGCACACCGGGGAGCTGTTTTTT
CASSIIAPGHTGELFF
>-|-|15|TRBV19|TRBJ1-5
TGTGCCAGTAGATTGGACCGTTATAGCAATCAGCCCCAGCATTTT
CASRLDRYSNQPQHF
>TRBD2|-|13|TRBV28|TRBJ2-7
TGTGCCAGCATTTTAGCGGGATACGGCGAGCAGTACTTC
CASILAGYGEQYF
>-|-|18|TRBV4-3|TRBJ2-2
TGCGCCAGCAGCCAAGAGGGTCGGCAGACCTTAAACACCGGGGAGCTGTTTTTT
CASSQEGRQTLNTGELFF
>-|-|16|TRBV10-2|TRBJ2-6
TGCGCCAGCGCGGGACCCCAGAACTCTGGGGCCAACGTCCTGACTTTC
CASAGPQNSGANVLTF
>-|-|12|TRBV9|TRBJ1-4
TGTGCCAGCAGCGTACTAAATGGAAAACTGTTTTTT
CASSVLNGKLFF
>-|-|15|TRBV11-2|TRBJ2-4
TGTGCCAGCAGCTTAGACTGGGTCCAAAGACACATTCAGTACTTC
CASSLDWVQRHIQYF
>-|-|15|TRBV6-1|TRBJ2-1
TGTGCCAGCAGTGGGGTCGGGACGGGGTACAATGAGCAGTTCTTC
CASSGVGTGYNEQFF
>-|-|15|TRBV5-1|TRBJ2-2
TGCGCCAGCAGCTTGGAGGGACAGAACACCGGGGAGCTGTTTTTT
CASSLEGQNTGELFF
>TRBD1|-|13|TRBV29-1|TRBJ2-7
TGCAGCGTCCCCGGGACAGGTCTCTACGAGCAGTACTTC
CSVPGTGLYEQYF
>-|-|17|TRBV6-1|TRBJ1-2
TGTGCCAGCAGTGAAACACCCTTCAGGGTCCCCAAAGGGGGCTACACCTTC
CASSETPFRVPKGGYTF
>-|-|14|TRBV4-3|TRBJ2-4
TGCGCCAGCAGCCTCAGGGGTTCCAAAAACATTCAGTACTTC
CASSLRGSKNIQYF
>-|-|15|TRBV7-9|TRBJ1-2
TGTGCCAGCAGCTTCAGCGGGCAGGGTACCTATGGCTACACCTTC
CASSFSGQGTYGYTF
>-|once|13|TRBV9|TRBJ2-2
TGTGCCAGCAGCGACGCGCCGGCCGGGGAGCTGTTTTTT
CASSDAPAGELFF
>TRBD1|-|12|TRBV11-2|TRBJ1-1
TGTGCCAGCAGCCTCGACAGGGGTGAAGCTTTCTTT
CASSLDRGEAFF
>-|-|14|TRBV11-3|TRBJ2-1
TGTGCCAGCAGTGAAGGTTGGTCCTACAATGAGCAGTTCTTC
CASSEGWSYNEQFF
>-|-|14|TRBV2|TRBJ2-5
TGTGCCAGCACCGCGGCGGAACCTCAAGAGACCCAGTACTTC
CASTAAEPQETQYF
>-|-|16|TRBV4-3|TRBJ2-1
TGCGCCAGCAGCCAAGATGAGTACAACTCCTACAATGAGCAGTTCTTC
CASSQDEYNSYNEQFF
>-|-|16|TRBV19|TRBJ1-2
TGTGCCGGAAAAGGGCGAACACCTCAAGGAAACTATGGCTACACCTTC
CAGKGRTPQGNYGYTF
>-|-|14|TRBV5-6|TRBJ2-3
TGTGCCAGCGGCTTGGTACAGAAGACAGATACGCAGTATTTT
CASGLVQKTDTQYF
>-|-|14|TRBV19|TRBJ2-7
TGTGCCAGTAGTGCCCGGGAGTTCCCCTACGAGCAGTACTTC
CASSAREFPYEQYF
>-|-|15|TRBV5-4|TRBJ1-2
TGTGCCAGCAGCTTGCCCCATACAGCCAAATGGGGCTACACCTTC
CASSLPHTAKWGYTF
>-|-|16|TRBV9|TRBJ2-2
TGTGCCAGCAGCCTGGCATCGGGTGTGGTCGGCGGGGAGCTGTTTTTT
CASSLASGVVGGELFF
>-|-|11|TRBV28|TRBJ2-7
TGTGCCAGCAGCGATCGGACAGCGCAGTACTTC
CASSDRTAQYF
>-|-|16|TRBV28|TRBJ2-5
TGTGCCAGCAGTTTAATAGGGCGAGGGACCCAAGAGACCCAGTACTTC
CASSLIGRGTQETQYF
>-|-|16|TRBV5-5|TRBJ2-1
TGTGCCAGCAGCTTGGAGGCGGGGCTCTCCTACAATGAGCAGTTCTTC
CASSLEAGLSYNEQFF
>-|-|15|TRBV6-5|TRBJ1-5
TGTGCCAGCAGTGTGTCAGTTGGGGGTCGTTATGCCCAGCATTTT
CASSVSVGGRYAQHF
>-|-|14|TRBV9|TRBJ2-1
TGTGCCAGCAGCCCATTAATGGCGGAGGGTGAGCAGTTCTTC
CASSPLMAEGEQFF